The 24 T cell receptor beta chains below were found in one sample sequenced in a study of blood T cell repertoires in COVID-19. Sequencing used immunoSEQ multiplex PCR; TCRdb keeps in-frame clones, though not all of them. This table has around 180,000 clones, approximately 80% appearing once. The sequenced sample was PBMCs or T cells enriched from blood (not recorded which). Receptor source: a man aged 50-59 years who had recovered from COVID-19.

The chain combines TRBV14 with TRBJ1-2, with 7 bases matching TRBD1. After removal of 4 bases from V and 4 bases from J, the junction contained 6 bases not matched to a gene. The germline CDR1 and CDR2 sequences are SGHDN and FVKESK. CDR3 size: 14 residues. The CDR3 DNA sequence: TGTGCCAGCAGCCCACCGGGACAGCCCTATGGCTACACCTTC. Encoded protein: CASSPPGQPYGYTF.

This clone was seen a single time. The CDR3 loop reads CASSQVRNGYTF. As DNA, the CDR3 is TGTGCCAGCAGCCAAGTCAGGAATGGCTACACCTTC. V gene TRBV3-1 (or the pseudogene TRBV3-2) combines with J gene TRBJ1-2; D is uncertain. Germline assignment: CDR1 LGHDT and CDR2 YNNKEL (reference sequence). Trimming pared 1 base from V and 6 bases from J, leaving 6 bases between. The CDR3 has 12 residues.

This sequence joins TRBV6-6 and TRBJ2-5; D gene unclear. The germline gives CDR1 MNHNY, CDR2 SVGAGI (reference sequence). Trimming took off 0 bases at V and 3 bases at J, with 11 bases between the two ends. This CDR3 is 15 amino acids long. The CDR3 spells CASSYSLQAKETQYF. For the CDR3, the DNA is TGTGCCAGCAGTTACTCTCTCCAAGCCAAAGAGACCCAGTACTTC.

CDR3 in amino acids: CASSQERSLKSYEQYF. CDR3 bases: TGCGCCAGCAGCCAAGAGCGGTCACTGAAAAGCTACGAGCAGTACTTC. This chain uses TRBV4-3 with TRBJ2-7; D is unclear. The CDR3 covers 16 residues. The V gene's germline CDR1 is LGHNA and CDR2 YSLEER. The V end was cut by 0 bases, the J end by 3 bases, with 15 bases between.

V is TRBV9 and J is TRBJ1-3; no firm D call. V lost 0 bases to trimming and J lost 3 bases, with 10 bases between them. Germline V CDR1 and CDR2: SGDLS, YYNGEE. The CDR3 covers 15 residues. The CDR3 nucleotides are TGTGCCAGCAGCGTAGCGGAGGGCGGTGGAAACACCATATATTTT. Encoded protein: CASSVAEGGGNTIYF.

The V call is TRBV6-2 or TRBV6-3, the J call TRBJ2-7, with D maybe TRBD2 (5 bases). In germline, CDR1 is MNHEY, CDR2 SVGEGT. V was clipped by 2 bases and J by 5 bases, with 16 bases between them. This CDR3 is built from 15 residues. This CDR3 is CASSYREGAPDEQYF. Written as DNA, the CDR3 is TGTGCCAGCAGTTACCGAGAGGGTGCCCCCGACGAGCAGTACTTC.

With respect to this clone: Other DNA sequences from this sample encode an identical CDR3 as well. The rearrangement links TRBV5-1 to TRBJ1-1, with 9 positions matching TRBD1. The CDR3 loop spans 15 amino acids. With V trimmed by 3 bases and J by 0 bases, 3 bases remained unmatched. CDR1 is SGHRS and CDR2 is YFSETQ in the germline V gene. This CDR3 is CASSSGTGLNTEAFF. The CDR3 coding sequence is TGCGCCAGCAGCTCTGGGACAGGGTTGAACACTGAAGCTTTCTTT.

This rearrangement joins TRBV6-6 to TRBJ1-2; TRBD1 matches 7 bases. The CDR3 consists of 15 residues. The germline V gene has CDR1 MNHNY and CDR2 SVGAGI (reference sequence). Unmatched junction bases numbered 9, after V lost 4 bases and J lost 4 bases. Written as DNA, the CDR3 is TGTGCCAGCAGTTCGAGCAGGGGGTCTGTCTATGGCTACACCTTC. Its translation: CASSSSRGSVYGYTF.

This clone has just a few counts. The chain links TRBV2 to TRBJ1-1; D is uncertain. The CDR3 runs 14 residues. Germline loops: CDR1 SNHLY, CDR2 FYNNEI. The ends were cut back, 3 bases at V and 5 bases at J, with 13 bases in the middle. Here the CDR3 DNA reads TGTGCCAGCAGTGATCTGACACGATCTACTGAAGCTTTCTTT. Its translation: CASSDLTRSTEAFF.

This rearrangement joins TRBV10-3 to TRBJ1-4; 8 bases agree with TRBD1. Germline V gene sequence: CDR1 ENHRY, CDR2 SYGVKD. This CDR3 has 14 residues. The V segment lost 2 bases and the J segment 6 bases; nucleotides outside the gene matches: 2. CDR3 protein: CAISEGQGYEKLFF. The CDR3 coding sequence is TGTGCCATCAGTGAGGGACAGGGTTATGAAAAACTGTTTTTT.

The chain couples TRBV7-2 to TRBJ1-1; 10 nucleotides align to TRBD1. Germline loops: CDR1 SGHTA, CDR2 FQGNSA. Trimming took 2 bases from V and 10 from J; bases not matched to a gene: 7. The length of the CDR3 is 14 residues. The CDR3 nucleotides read TGTGCCAGCAGCTTATGGACAGGGGGGTCGTCAGCTTTCTTT. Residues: CASSLWTGGSSAFF. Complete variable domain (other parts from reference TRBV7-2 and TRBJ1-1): GAGVSQSPSNKVTEKGKDVELRCDPISGHTALYWYRQSLGQGLEFLIYFQGNSAPDKSGLPSDRFSAERTGGSVSTLTIQRTQQEDSAVYLCASSLWTGGSSAFFGQGTRLTVV.

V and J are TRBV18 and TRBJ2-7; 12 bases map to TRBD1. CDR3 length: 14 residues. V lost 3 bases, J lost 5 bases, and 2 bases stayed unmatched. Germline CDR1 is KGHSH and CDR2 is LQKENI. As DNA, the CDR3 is TGTGCCAGCTCACCGGGACAGGGGGCTCACGAGCAGTACTTC. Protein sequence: CASSPGQGAHEQYF.

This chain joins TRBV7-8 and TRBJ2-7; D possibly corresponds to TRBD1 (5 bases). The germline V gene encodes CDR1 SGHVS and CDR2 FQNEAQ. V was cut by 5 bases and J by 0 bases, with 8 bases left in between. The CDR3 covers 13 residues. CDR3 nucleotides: TGTGCCAGCAGCCAACAGGTCTCCTACGAGCAGTACTTC. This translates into CASSQQVSYEQYF.

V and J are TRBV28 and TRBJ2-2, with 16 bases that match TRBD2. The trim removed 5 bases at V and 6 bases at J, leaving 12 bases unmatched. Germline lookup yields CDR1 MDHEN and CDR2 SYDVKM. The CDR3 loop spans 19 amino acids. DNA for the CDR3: TGTGCCAGCAGTCTACCGGGACTAGCGGGGGGGCCTGTTCCCGGGGAGCTGTTTTTT. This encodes CASSLPGLAGGPVPGELFF.

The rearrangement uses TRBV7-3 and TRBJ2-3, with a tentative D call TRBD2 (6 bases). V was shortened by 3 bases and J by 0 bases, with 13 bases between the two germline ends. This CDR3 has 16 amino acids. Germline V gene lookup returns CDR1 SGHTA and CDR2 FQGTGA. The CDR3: CASSLGSGPSTDTQYF. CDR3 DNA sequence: TGTGCCAGCAGCTTGGGTAGCGGACCTAGCACAGATACGCAGTATTTT.

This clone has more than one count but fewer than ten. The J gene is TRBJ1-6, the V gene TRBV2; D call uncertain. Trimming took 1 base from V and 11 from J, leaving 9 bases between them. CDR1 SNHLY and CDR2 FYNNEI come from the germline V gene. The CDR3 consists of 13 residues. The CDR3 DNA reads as TGTGCCAGCAGTGAAGGGAGGTCCGCACCCCTCCACTTT. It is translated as CASSEGRSAPLHF.

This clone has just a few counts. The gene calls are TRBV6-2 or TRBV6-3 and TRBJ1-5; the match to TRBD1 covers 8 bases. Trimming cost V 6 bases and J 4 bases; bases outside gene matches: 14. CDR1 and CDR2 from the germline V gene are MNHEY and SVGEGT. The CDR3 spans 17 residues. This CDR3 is CASSPNPRQGLNQPQHF. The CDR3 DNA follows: TGTGCCAGCAGCCCTAACCCGCGACAGGGGCTTAATCAGCCCCAGCATTTT.

CDR3: CASSSRPDTRVGGYTF. The CDR3, as DNA: TGTGCCAGCAGTTCCCGTCCAGACACCCGCGTGGGTGGCTACACCTTC. V and J are TRBV6-5 and TRBJ1-2, with no clear D. With 4 bases removed from V and 7 bases from J, the gap between germline ends came to 22 bases. Germline V lookup: CDR1 MNHEY, CDR2 SVGAGI. The CDR3 totals 16 residues.

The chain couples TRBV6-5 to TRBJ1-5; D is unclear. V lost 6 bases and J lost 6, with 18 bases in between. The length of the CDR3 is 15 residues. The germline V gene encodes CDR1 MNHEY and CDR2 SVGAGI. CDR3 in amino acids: CASSLSGRMGQPQHF. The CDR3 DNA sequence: TGTGCCAGCAGCTTGAGCGGGAGAATGGGTCAGCCCCAGCATTTT.

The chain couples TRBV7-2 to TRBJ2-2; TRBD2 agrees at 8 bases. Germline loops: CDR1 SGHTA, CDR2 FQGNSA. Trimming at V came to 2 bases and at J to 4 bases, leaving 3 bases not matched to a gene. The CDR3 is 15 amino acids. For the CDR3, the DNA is TGTGCCAGCAGCTTACGACGGGGGGGCACCGGGGAGCTGTTTTTT. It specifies CASSLRRGGTGELFF.

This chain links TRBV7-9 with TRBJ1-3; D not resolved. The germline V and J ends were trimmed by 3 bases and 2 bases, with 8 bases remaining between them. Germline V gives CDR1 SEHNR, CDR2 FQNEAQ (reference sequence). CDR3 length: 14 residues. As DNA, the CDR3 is TGTGCCAGCAGCTTGTCAACGGCTGGAAACACCATATATTTT. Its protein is CASSLSTAGNTIYF.

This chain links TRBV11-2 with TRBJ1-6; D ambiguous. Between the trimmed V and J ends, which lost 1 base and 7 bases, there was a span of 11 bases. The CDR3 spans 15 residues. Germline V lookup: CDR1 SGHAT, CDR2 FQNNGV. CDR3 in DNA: TGTGCCAGCAGCTTAGCAGCGACCAAAAATTCACCCCTCCACTTT. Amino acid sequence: CASSLAATKNSPLHF.

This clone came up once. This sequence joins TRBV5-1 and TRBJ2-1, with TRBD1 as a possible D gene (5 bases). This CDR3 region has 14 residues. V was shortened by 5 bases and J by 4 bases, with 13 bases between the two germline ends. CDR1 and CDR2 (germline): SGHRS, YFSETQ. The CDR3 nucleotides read TGCGCCAGCAGTACGGCAGGGCAGTACAATGAGCAGTTCTTC. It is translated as CASSTAGQYNEQFF. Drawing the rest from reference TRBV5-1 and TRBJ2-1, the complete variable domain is KAGVTQTPRYLIKTRGQQVTLSCSPISGHRSVSWYQQTPGQGLQFLFEYFSETQRNKGNFPGRFSGRQFSNSRSEMNVSTLELGDSALYLCASSTAGQYNEQFFGPGTRLTVL.

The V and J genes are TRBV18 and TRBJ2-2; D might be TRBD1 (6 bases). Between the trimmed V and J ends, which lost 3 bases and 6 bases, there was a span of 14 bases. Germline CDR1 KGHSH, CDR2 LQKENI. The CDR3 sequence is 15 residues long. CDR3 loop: CASSPRRGKAGELFF. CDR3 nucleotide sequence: TGTGCCAGCTCACCTCGCAGGGGTAAGGCCGGGGAGCTGTTTTTT.